Listed here is a single TCR beta chain. This sample was taken from a study of blood T cell repertoires in COVID-19. Overall study context: Samples of COVID-19 (acute and convalescent) were obtained from the United States, Italy and Spain.

Germline CDR1 is SGHNT and CDR2 is YYREEE (reference sequence). The CDR3 spans 13 residues. Trimming removed 2 bases at V and 5 bases at J, with 10 bases between. Sequenced by immunoSEQ multiplex PCR; TCRdb stores in-frame clones only, minus some. The sample shows roughly 100,000 clones, less than 90% of them seen only once. The clonotype originates from a human donor in a cohort sampled during active COVID-19. The sequenced material came from peripheral blood. The V and J genes are TRBV5-4 and TRBJ2-5; D possibly corresponds to TRBD2 (6 bases). The CDR3 nucleotides read TGTGCCAGCAGCTTCACTAGCTGGGAGACCCAGTACTTC. Translation: CASSFTSWETQYF.